Each of the 27 T cell receptor beta chains below was sequenced from the same sample in a study of blood T cell repertoires in COVID-19. Repertoires were generated with immunoSEQ multiplex PCR, while TCRdb's copy carries only in-frame clones and drops some. The sample lists some 200,000 clones, about 86% occurring once. Sequencing was carried out using peripheral blood. Receptors were obtained from a woman aged 45 to 65 with acute or convalescent COVID-19.

This clone was observed a few times. The V and J genes are TRBV3-1 (or the pseudogene TRBV3-2) and TRBJ1-2; no clear D gene. V dropped 1 base and J dropped 4 bases, with 7 bases sitting between them. The length of the CDR3 is 13 residues. Germline-derived CDR1 and CDR2 are LGHDT and YNNKEL (reference sequence). Written as DNA, the CDR3 is TGTGCCAGCAGCCAAGGGAGTTTCTATGGCTACACCTTC. Translated, it gives CASSQGSFYGYTF.

The rearrangement joins TRBV7-9 to TRBJ2-5; 10 bases fit TRBD1. Germline-derived CDR1 and CDR2 are SEHNR and FQNEAQ (reference sequence). The ends lost 5 bases at V and 5 bases at J; junction bases unmatched: 5. This CDR3 is 14 amino acids long. CDR3 loop: CASSRDRGIETQYF. CDR3 DNA sequence: TGTGCCAGCAGCCGGGACAGGGGCATTGAGACCCAGTACTTC.

In nucleotides, the CDR3 is TGTGCCACCAGTGACCGGGATGAGGGGACAGGGAACTATGGCTACACCTTC. It codes for CATSDRDEGTGNYGYTF. The chain couples TRBV24-1 to TRBJ1-2; 9 nucleotides align to TRBD1. The trim removed 4 bases at V and 2 bases at J, leaving 10 bases unmatched. The germline V gene encodes CDR1 KGHDR and CDR2 SFDVKD. This CDR3 is built from 17 residues.

The CDR3 protein is CASSPLSGANEKLFF. The CDR3 DNA sequence: TGCGCCAGCAGTCCCTTATCCGGTGCTAATGAAAAACTGTTTTTT. This rearrangement joins TRBV5-1 to TRBJ1-4; D gene ambiguous. The V and J ends lost 5 bases and 3 bases respectively, with 14 bases between them. The CDR3 is 15 residues long. The germline CDR1 and CDR2 sequences are SGHRS and YFSETQ.

This sequence joins TRBV24-1 and TRBJ2-6; the match to TRBD1 covers 7 bases. This CDR3 contains 17 residues. CDR1 KGHDR and CDR2 SFDVKD come from the germline V gene. J was trimmed by 0 bases and V by 12 bases; bases with no gene match: 13. Here the CDR3 DNA reads TGTGCCGCTTCTACCTCGACAGGGATCTCTGGGGCCAACGTCCTGACTTTC. It is translated as CAASTSTGISGANVLTF.

The chain carries TRBV19 and TRBJ2-3; the D gene is possibly TRBD1 (6 bases). The CDR3 runs 14 residues. The germline V and J ends were trimmed by 2 bases and 0 bases, with 6 bases remaining between them. Germline CDR1 and CDR2: LNHDA and SQIVND (reference sequence). CDR3: CASSITGSTDTQYF. DNA for the CDR3: TGTGCCAGTAGTATAACAGGGAGCACAGATACGCAGTATTTT.

Turning to this clone: The junction does not match germline at one end; this may be a read error. The rearrangement uses TRBV28 and TRBJ2-1, with D perhaps TRBD1 (5 bases). This CDR3 spans 16 amino acids. The V gene's germline CDR1 is MDHEN and CDR2 SYDVKM. The CDR3 region has the DNA TGTGCCAGCACTTTAGGTGGGGCCAGCTCCTACAATGAGCAGTTCTTC. Its translation: CASTLGGASSYNEQFF.

This chain links TRBV27 with TRBJ2-3; 9 nucleotides line up with TRBD2. The J segment lost 0 bases and the V segment lost 3 bases, leaving 4 bases of the junction unmatched. In germline, CDR1 is MNHEY, CDR2 SMNVEV (reference sequence). This CDR3 comprises 16 residues. CDR3 sequence (DNA): TGTGCCAGCAGTTTCCTAGCGGGGATCAGCACAGATACGCAGTATTTT. Translated, it gives CASSFLAGISTDTQYF.

The chain couples TRBV6-6 to TRBJ2-2; tentative D call: TRBD1 (6 bases). Germline lookup yields CDR1 MNHNY and CDR2 SVGAGI (reference sequence). V gave up 5 bases and J gave up 0 bases, with 10 bases separating them. This CDR3 has 15 residues. CDR3: CASSGAGANTGELFF. CDR3 nucleotides: TGTGCCAGCAGTGGTGCAGGGGCGAACACCGGGGAGCTGTTTTTT.

This clone was observed once. This chain links TRBV19 with TRBJ1-1; TRBD1 aligns across 7 bases. CDR1 and CDR2 (germline): LNHDA, SQIVND (reference sequence). V dropped 6 bases and J dropped 1; count of bases not matched to a gene: 5. This CDR3 has 14 amino acids. This chain's CDR3 is CASSFQGGNTEAFF. Written as DNA, the CDR3 is TGTGCCAGTAGCTTCCAGGGGGGGAACACTGAAGCTTTCTTT.

This chain joins TRBV5-1 and TRBJ2-1; the match to TRBD2 covers 8 bases. Germline V gene data show CDR1 as SGHRS and CDR2 as YFSETQ. With V trimmed by 4 bases and J by 9 bases, 9 bases remained unmatched. The CDR3 sequence is 14 residues long. The DNA of the CDR3 is TGCGCCAGCAGCGGCAGCGGGAGTATCGGTGAGCAGTTCTTC. It yields the protein CASSGSGSIGEQFF.

This chain joins TRBV5-1 and TRBJ2-2; D uncertain. Trimming left V 0 bases short and J 6 bases short, with 15 bases between. Germline V CDR1 and CDR2: SGHRS, YFSETQ. The CDR3 is made up of 16 amino acids. The CDR3 reads CASSLANIMGAGELFF. In DNA form, the CDR3 reads TGCGCCAGCAGCTTGGCCAATATAATGGGCGCCGGGGAGCTGTTTTTT.

V usage is TRBV10-3 and J usage is TRBJ2-7; possible D gene TRBD1, 5 bases. The CDR3 is made up of 14 amino acids. V was cut by 8 bases and J by 0 bases, with 14 bases left in between. The germline gives CDR1 ENHRY, CDR2 SYGVKD. In DNA form, the CDR3 reads TGTGCCATCCGTTCAGGGTCGAGCTCCTACGAGCAGTACTTC. Its translation is CAIRSGSSSYEQYF.

The CDR3 spells CAWTRTLTNTGELFF. DNA for the CDR3: TGTGCCTGGACCCGGACTCTGACGAACACCGGGGAGCTGTTTTTT. The V gene is TRBV30, the J gene TRBJ2-2; a possible D gene is TRBD2 (5 bases). The germline gives CDR1 GTSNPN, CDR2 SVGIG (reference sequence). The CDR3 extends over 15 amino acids. V dropped 4 bases and J dropped 0 bases, with 12 bases sitting between them.

The genes are TRBV10-3 and TRBJ1-4, with 11 bases identical to TRBD1. CDR1 is ENHRY and CDR2 is SYGVKD in the germline V gene. The CDR3 is 15 residues long. V lost 8 bases to trimming and J lost 0 bases; unmatched junction nucleotides: 2. The CDR3 spells CAIGTGGATNEKLFF. The CDR3 DNA sequence: TGTGCCATCGGGACAGGGGGTGCAACTAATGAAAAACTGTTTTTT.

In this sample, this clone turned up a few times. As DNA, the CDR3 is TGTGCCAGCAGCTCCCAGAGACGGGGGGGGAACTATGGCTACACCTTC. This sequence encodes CASSSQRRGGNYGYTF. The J gene is TRBJ1-2, the V gene TRBV11-3; weak D call: TRBD1 (5 bases). CDR1 and CDR2 from the germline V gene are SGHNT and YENEEA. Trimming cost V 4 bases and J 2 bases, with 17 bases left between them. This CDR3 is 16 amino acids long.

This chain connects TRBV18 to TRBJ2-3; TRBD2 aligns across 10 bases. CDR3 length equals 15 residues. Germline CDR1 and CDR2: KGHSH and LQKENI. Losses at the gene ends were 5 bases for V and 0 bases for J; bases not matched to a gene: 2. CDR3 sequence (DNA): TGTGCCAGCTCAGAGCGGGGGGGAAGCACAGATACGCAGTATTTT. Amino acid sequence: CASSERGGSTDTQYF.

The chain has TRBV11-3 and TRBJ2-3; TRBD2 aligns across 15 bases. V dropped 4 bases and J dropped 5; count of bases not matched to a gene: 7. Germline CDR1 is SGHNT and CDR2 is YENEEA. The length of the CDR3 is 17 residues. CDR3 in DNA: TGTGCCAGCAGCTCCGGGACTAGCGGGGGGTACGAAGATACGCAGTATTTT. Amino acid sequence: CASSSGTSGGYEDTQYF.

This clone was seen only once. A read error may account for a junction end that differs from germline. The same CDR3 can be traced to other DNA sequences in this sample. V and J are TRBV27 and TRBJ1-1; 7 bases map to TRBD1. CDR1 is MNHEY and CDR2 is SMNVEV in the germline V gene (reference sequence). CDR3 length equals 14 residues. CDR3 sequence reads: CASSPLDRTTEAFF. In DNA, the CDR3 is TGCGCCAGCAGTCCCTTGGACAGGACCACTGAAGCTTTCTTT.

CDR3 sequence: CASSIQGVEKLFF. CDR3 bases: TGTGCCAGTAGTATACAGGGGGTTGAAAAACTGTTTTTT. The chain uses TRBV19 and TRBJ1-4; 7 positions match TRBD1. V was pared by 2 bases and J by 7 bases, with 1 base of the junction left unmatched. There are 13 residues in the CDR3. Per germline, CDR1 LNHDA and CDR2 SQIVND (reference sequence).

This clone was found once. CDR3 loop: CASSYREGEKLFF. CDR3 DNA: TGTGCCAGCAGTTACCGGGAGGGCGAAAAACTGTTTTTT. This chain connects TRBV12-3 or TRBV12-4 to TRBJ1-4, with D uncertain. This CDR3 is 13 amino acids long. The V gene lost 4 bases and the J gene lost 8 bases, with 11 bases spanning the gap.

The chain combines TRBV5-1 with TRBJ2-7; 8 bases line up with TRBD1. Germline trimming cut 3 bases from V and 8 bases from J; bases unmatched to any gene: 10. The germline V gene encodes CDR1 SGHRS and CDR2 YFSETQ. The CDR3 loop spans 14 amino acids. The CDR3 region is CASSSRDRGGQQYF. CDR3 coding DNA: TGCGCCAGCAGCTCTCGCGACAGGGGAGGACAGCAGTACTTC.

The DNA of the CDR3 is TGTGCCAGCAGCTTGAAGGTAGCGGGGGGGAAAGAGCAGTTCTTC. Protein product: CASSLKVAGGKEQFF. This rearrangement joins TRBV5-4 to TRBJ2-1; 11 bases line up with TRBD2. The CDR3 covers 15 residues. CDR1 is SGHNT, CDR2 YYREEE, per germline (reference sequence). V lost 1 base, J lost 10 bases, and 7 bases stayed unmatched.

V is TRBV11-3 and J is TRBJ2-3, with 9 bases aligning to TRBD2. The V and J ends lost 4 bases and 0 bases, in that order; junction bases with no gene match: 5. Germline CDR1 reads SGHNT; CDR2 reads YENEEA. This CDR3 has 16 amino acids. The DNA for the CDR3 is TGTGCCAGCAGCTCGATAGCGGGGGTTAGCACAGATACGCAGTATTTT. As protein: CASSSIAGVSTDTQYF.

The chain employs TRBV7-2 and TRBJ2-7, with TRBD1 matching 7 bases. CDR1 SGHTA and CDR2 FQGNSA come from the germline V gene. V trimming: 5 bases; J trimming: 2 bases; junction bases outside the gene matches: 6. The CDR3 runs to 14 residues. CDR3 protein: CASSPRTGPYEQYF. In DNA, the CDR3 is TGTGCCAGCAGCCCGCGGACAGGACCCTACGAGCAGTACTTC.

V gene TRBV19 combines with J gene TRBJ2-2; 7 nucleotides agree with TRBD2. This CDR3 has 16 residues. The germline V gene has CDR1 LNHDA and CDR2 SQIVND (reference sequence). The V and J ends lost 5 bases and 1 base, in that order; junction bases with no gene match: 7. CDR3 DNA: TGTGCCAGTAGTGGATACGGGAGGAAGAACACCGGGGAGCTGTTTTTT. Its protein is CASSGYGRKNTGELFF. The full variable domain, in which reference TRBV19 and TRBJ2-2 provide the parts outside the CDR3, is DGGITQSPKYLFRKEGQNVTLSCEQNLNHDAMYWYRQDPGQGLRLIYYSQIVNDFQKGDIAEGYSVSREKKESFPLTVTSAQKNPTAFYLCASSGYGRKNTGELFFGEGSRLTVL.

This sequence joins TRBV13 and TRBJ2-1; D is perhaps TRBD2 (6 bases). V dropped 5 bases and J dropped 6 bases, with 20 bases sitting between them. The CDR3 is 16 amino acids. Germline V lookup: CDR1 PRHDT, CDR2 FYEKMQ (reference sequence). The CDR3 nucleotides read TGTGCCAGCAGCCATGCCCCCGGGACTGGGTCCAATGAGCAGTTCTTC. Residues: CASSHAPGTGSNEQFF.